Presented here are 4 T cell receptor beta chains from one specimen sequenced in a study of CD8+ T cells in alopecia areata (dated by TCRdb to between 2018 and 2020). The library came from the immunoSEQ multiplex PCR assay. To provide template for TCR sequencing, every sample had RNA extracted and reverse transcribed into cDNA. Entries here come from immuneACCESS through TCRdb and include only in-frame sequences with V and J called. Some clones fail to appear in such tables; in the studies checked, an unresolved V gene covers under half of the shortfall, and the cause of the remainder is unknown. In this sample the table shows roughly 250,000 clones, under 70% of which occur a single time. The ten top clones hold 0.95% to 1.5% of the sample. The sample's time point label, in plain terms: baseline before oral tofacitinib. The specimen was CD4+ T cells sorted from blood, collected at week 0. The receptors stem from a human donor with alopecia areata.

Of note for this clone: The identical CDR3 is also encoded by other nucleotide sequences in the sample. The genes are TRBV30 and TRBJ2-5, with D uncertain. The V gene lost 0 bases and the J gene lost 1 base, with 6 bases spanning the gap. Germline CDR1 reads GTSNPN; CDR2 reads SVGIG (reference sequence). The CDR3 length is 13 residues. The chain's CDR3 is CAWSVGSQETQYF. The DNA of the CDR3 is TGTGCCTGGAGTGTAGGCTCCCAAGAGACCCAGTACTTC.

V is TRBV2 and J is TRBJ1-2; possible D gene TRBD1, 5 bases. CDR3 length equals 14 residues. Germline CDR1 and CDR2: SNHLY and FYNNEI. Deletions cut 5 bases from V and 2 bases from J, with 12 bases between. As DNA, the CDR3 is TGTGCCAGCAGTCCCCAGTGGGGGAACTATGGCTACACCTTC. It codes for CASSPQWGNYGYTF.

The V gene is TRBV4-2, the J gene TRBJ2-5; 12 nucleotides line up with TRBD2. V was clipped by 4 bases and J by 1 base; unmatched bases: 4. This CDR3 contains 16 residues. In germline, CDR1 is LGHNA, CDR2 YNFKEQ. DNA of the CDR3: TGTGCCAGCAGCCGCGGACTAGCGGGGCTCCAAGAGACCCAGTACTTC. It codes for CASSRGLAGLQETQYF.

In this sample, this clone turned up a few times. V usage is TRBV6-5 and J usage is TRBJ2-3, with D perhaps given as TRBD1 or TRBD2 (5 bases each). Trimming took off 2 bases at V and 4 bases at J, with 10 bases between the two ends. From germline, CDR1 is MNHEY and CDR2 SVGAGI. The length of the CDR3 is 14 residues. CDR3 residues: CASSYSRDPDTQYF. The CDR3 DNA sequence: TGTGCCAGCAGTTACAGCAGGGACCCAGATACGCAGTATTTT.